Shown below are 32 T cell receptor beta chains from a single sample sequenced in a study of blood T cell repertoires in COVID-19. Sequencing was performed with immunoSEQ multiplex PCR; in TCRdb, only in-frame clones are kept and a portion is missing. Of around 38,000 clones listed, around 87% are singletons. The sequenced material came from peripheral blood. The receptors here all came from an older man with acute or convalescent COVID-19.

CDR3 protein: CASSQGRNSQYF. The CDR3, as DNA: TGTGCCAGCAGCCAAGGAAGGAACAGCCAGTACTTC. The chain recombines TRBV14 with TRBJ2-7, with D unresolved. V was shortened by 1 base and J by 10 bases, with 11 bases between the two germline ends. Germline CDR1 is SGHDN and CDR2 is FVKESK. This CDR3 comprises 12 residues.

This rearrangement joins TRBV27 to TRBJ1-1; 7 nucleotides line up with TRBD1. Germline CDR1 is MNHEY and CDR2 is SMNVEV (reference sequence). After removal of 3 bases from V and 4 bases from J, the junction contained 2 bases not matched to a gene. The CDR3 sequence is 13 residues long. CDR3 protein: CASSFPGGTEAFF. For the CDR3, the DNA is TGTGCCAGCAGTTTCCCAGGGGGCACTGAAGCTTTCTTT.

The chain is built from TRBV5-4 and TRBJ2-5, with TRBD1 matching 7 bases. The length of the CDR3 is 16 residues. Germline loops: CDR1 SGHNT, CDR2 YYREEE (reference sequence). V was pared by 6 bases and J by 2 bases, with 13 bases of the junction left unmatched. The CDR3 loop is CASTSGTEALQETQYF. The DNA for the CDR3 is TGTGCCAGCACCTCCGGGACAGAAGCGCTGCAAGAGACCCAGTACTTC.

This clone has just a few counts. The chain carries TRBV6-1 and TRBJ2-5, with 9 positions matching TRBD1. Germline lookup yields CDR1 MNHNS and CDR2 SASEGT. This CDR3 has 15 residues. Unmatched junction bases numbered 6, after V lost 2 bases and J lost 5 bases. Here the CDR3 reads CASSENRGQYETQYF. CDR3 nucleotide sequence: TGTGCCAGCAGTGAAAACAGGGGGCAGTATGAGACCCAGTACTTC.

The chain joins TRBV23-1 to TRBJ1-2; possible D gene TRBD1, 5 bases. TRBV23-1 belongs to the ORF category, with a function that is uncertain. This CDR3 has 11 residues. Trimming pared 8 bases from V and 5 bases from J, leaving 9 bases between. CDR3 nucleotides: TGCGCCAGCTGGCCAGGGTATGGCTACACCTTC. Translation: CASWPGYGYTF.

CDR3 sequence (DNA): TGCAGTGTTAGGGGACAGGGGAAGCAGTACTTC. Protein: CSVRGQGKQYF. The rearrangement joins TRBV20-1 to TRBJ2-7; 10 nucleotides line up with TRBD1. CDR1 and CDR2 from the germline V gene are DFQATT and SNEGSKA (reference sequence). This CDR3 contains 11 residues. V trimming: 7 bases; J trimming: 8 bases; junction bases outside the gene matches: 5.

The chain couples TRBV5-1 to TRBJ1-4, with a possible D match to TRBD1 (6 bases). This CDR3 has 15 amino acids. V was shortened by 4 bases and J by 7 bases, with 17 bases between the two germline ends. CDR1 is SGHRS, CDR2 YFSETQ, per germline. The CDR3 DNA is TGCGCCAGCAGCCTCGGCGGGCAGGGGACTGAAAAACTGTTTTTT. The encoded protein is CASSLGGQGTEKLFF.

The rearrangement links TRBV5-5 to TRBJ2-1; TRBD2 aligns across 8 bases. CDR1 is SGHKS, CDR2 YYEKEE, per germline (reference sequence). V dropped 7 bases and J dropped 1; count of bases not matched to a gene: 10. The CDR3 has 16 residues. This CDR3 reads CASGPTGGRSYNEQFF. The CDR3 coding sequence is TGTGCCAGCGGACCTACGGGGGGGCGGTCCTACAATGAGCAGTTCTTC.

The chain employs TRBV5-8 and TRBJ2-7, with D maybe TRBD1 (6 bases). Trimming took off 2 bases at V and 2 bases at J, with 14 bases between the two ends. The CDR3 has 15 amino acids. Germline values: CDR1 SGHTS, CDR2 YDEGEE. The CDR3: CASSLRRTVTYEQYF. CDR3 coding DNA: TGTGCCAGCAGCTTACGTCGGACAGTTACCTACGAGCAGTACTTC.

This clone occurred a few times. The chain couples TRBV3-1 (or the pseudogene TRBV3-2) to TRBJ2-3; D is perhaps TRBD2 (6 bases). Germline V gene lookup returns CDR1 LGHDT and CDR2 YNNKEL (reference sequence). The CDR3 is 16 residues long. The ends were cut back, 1 base at V and 8 bases at J, with 19 bases in the middle. This chain's CDR3 is CASSQGDTSLGGTQYF. CDR3 coding DNA: TGTGCCAGCAGCCAAGGGGATACTAGTCTGGGAGGTACGCAGTATTTT.

The chain employs TRBV6-1 and TRBJ2-3, with 8 bases matching TRBD2. CDR3 length equals 13 residues. CDR1 and CDR2 (germline): MNHNS, SASEGT. The trim removed 3 bases at V and 14 bases at J, leaving 10 bases unmatched. CDR3 nucleotide sequence: TGTGCCAGCAGTGATGGGACTAGGGGGTTTACGTATTTT. Translation gives CASSDGTRGFTYF.

The chain uses TRBV25-1 and TRBJ1-3; D gene uncertain. Trimming cost V 10 bases and J 0 bases, with 16 bases left between them. The CDR3 sequence is 15 residues long. CDR1 is MGHDK and CDR2 is SYGVNS in the germline V gene. CDR3 protein: CATRWGGRSGNTIYF. Here the CDR3 DNA reads TGTGCCACGCGTTGGGGAGGCCGCTCTGGAAACACCATATATTTT.

The chain carries TRBV25-1 and TRBJ1-6; possible D gene TRBD1, 6 bases. V shed 3 bases and J shed 9 bases, with 15 bases lying between them. This CDR3 has 15 residues. Germline CDR1 is MGHDK and CDR2 is SYGVNS. CDR3 sequence (DNA): TGTGCCAGCAGTGACCGGGGGGCTTATTCTTCACCCCTCCACTTT. This sequence encodes CASSDRGAYSSPLHF.

The chain employs TRBV19 and TRBJ1-1; tentative D call: TRBD1 (6 bases). Trimming shortened V by 4 bases and J by 3 bases, and 15 bases separated the two germline ends. The CDR3 runs 15 residues. Germline CDR1 and CDR2: LNHDA and SQIVND (reference sequence). The CDR3 DNA follows: TGTGCCAGTAGTAGGGGACCGGGACACGACACTGAAGCTTTCTTT. It codes for CASSRGPGHDTEAFF.

The CDR3 sequence is CASSYDGGNSPLHF. CDR3 bases: TGTGCCAGCAGTTACGACGGGGGTAACTCACCCCTCCACTTT. This chain connects TRBV6-5 to TRBJ1-6; D is possibly TRBD1 (5 bases). Trimming shortened V by 2 bases and J by 10 bases, and 12 bases separated the two germline ends. The CDR3 sequence is 14 residues long. CDR1 is MNHEY, CDR2 SVGAGI, per germline.

The J gene is TRBJ2-1, the V gene TRBV11-1, with a possible D match to TRBD2 (5 bases). The CDR3 loop spans 15 amino acids. Germline CDR1 reads SGHAT; CDR2 reads FQDESV (reference sequence). V gave up 3 bases and J gave up 6 bases, with 15 bases separating them. The CDR3 DNA reads TGTGCCAGCAGCTTCCGAGCGGAACCCCTCAATGAGCAGTTCTTC. This translates into CASSFRAEPLNEQFF.

For the CDR3, the DNA is TGCGCCAGCAGCCAGGCCCAGACCGTATTCGGCTACACCTTC. Residues: CASSQAQTVFGYTF. The rearrangement links TRBV5-1 to TRBJ1-2; D is undetermined. The V end lost 4 bases, the J end lost 8 bases, and 18 bases lay between the germline ends. CDR1 is SGHRS and CDR2 is YFSETQ in the germline V gene. CDR3 length: 14 residues.

CDR3 loop: CASSLAPPGRGNTIYF. Written as DNA, the CDR3 is TGTGCCAGCAGCTTGGCCCCACCCGGGAGGGGAAACACCATATATTTT. This chain joins TRBV5-5 and TRBJ1-3; D gene unclear. The length of the CDR3 is 16 residues. Germline V gene data show CDR1 as SGHKS and CDR2 as YYEKEE (reference sequence). Deletions cut 0 bases from V and 4 bases from J, with 14 bases between.

This chain links TRBV5-1 with TRBJ2-5; the D is unclear. The V gene lost 0 bases and the J gene lost 2 bases, with 8 bases spanning the gap. The CDR3 is 14 amino acids. CDR1 SGHRS and CDR2 YFSETQ come from the germline V gene. The DNA for the CDR3 is TGCGCCAGCAGCTTGGGGGCAGCACAAGAGACCCAGTACTTC. Its translation is CASSLGAAQETQYF.

This chain joins TRBV11-2 and TRBJ2-3; D is possibly TRBD2 (6 bases). This CDR3 has 14 amino acids. The V end was cut by 8 bases, the J end by 1 base, with 13 bases between. The germline CDR1 and CDR2 sequences are SGHAT and FQNNGV. In nucleotides, the CDR3 is TGTGCCAGCGATCCGGGACTCCGCACAGATACGCAGTATTTT. Encoded protein: CASDPGLRTDTQYF.

The chain couples TRBV12-1 to TRBJ1-3; TRBD1, as called in the table, went unchecked against the DNA. TRBV12-1 is a known pseudogene. The CDR3 totals 15 residues. The CDR3 reads CASSSRQGVGNTIYF. CDR3 coding DNA: TGTGCCAGCAGCTCAAGACAGGGTGTAGGAAACACCATATATTTT.

The chain carries TRBV10-3 and TRBJ1-5, with D uncertain. This CDR3 comprises 13 residues. The V end lost 7 bases, the J end lost 4 bases, and 11 bases lay between the germline ends. Per the germline V gene, CDR1 is ENHRY and CDR2 is SYGVKD. The DNA for the CDR3 is TGTGCCATCACGCGGGGAGCGAATCAGCCCCAGCATTTT. It translates to CAITRGANQPQHF.

The chain recombines TRBV5-6 with TRBJ2-1; TRBD2 agrees at 11 bases. This CDR3 is built from 16 residues. V trimming: 1 base; J trimming: 6 bases; junction bases outside the gene matches: 6. Germline V CDR1 and CDR2: SGHDT, YYEEEE. The CDR3 loop reads CASSLLAGGHANEQFF. The CDR3 DNA reads TGTGCCAGCAGCTTGCTAGCGGGGGGCCATGCCAATGAGCAGTTCTTC.

The genes are TRBV29-1 and TRBJ2-3; D is unresolved. The V and J ends lost 6 bases and 4 bases respectively, with 26 bases between them. The CDR3 extends over 17 amino acids. Germline values: CDR1 SQVTM, CDR2 ANQGSEA. CDR3 in DNA: TGCAGCGTAGCCTTCTTTGAAAGCCAACCGATCGCAGATACGCAGTATTTT. This gives the protein CSVAFFESQPIADTQYF.

The chain is built from TRBV19 and TRBJ2-7; 10 bases map to TRBD2. V shed 8 bases and J 4 bases; nucleotides not matched to a gene: 14. CDR1 is LNHDA, CDR2 SQIVND, per germline (reference sequence). The CDR3 is made up of 16 amino acids. The CDR3 is CASSRPGLAGVYEQYF. The DNA of the CDR3 is TGTGCCAGTTCAAGGCCCGGTCTAGCGGGAGTGTACGAGCAGTACTTC.

V gene TRBV18 combines with J gene TRBJ1-1; D remains unclear. The V gene's germline CDR1 is KGHSH and CDR2 LQKENI. CDR3 length equals 13 residues. Trimming removed 0 bases from V and 0 bases from J, with 2 bases in between. The CDR3 protein is CASSPPMNTEAFF. The CDR3 DNA sequence: TGTGCCAGCTCACCACCCATGAACACTGAAGCTTTCTTT.

This clone was observed once. This chain uses TRBV12-5 with TRBJ1-5, with D maybe TRBD1 (5 bases). The CDR3 runs to 13 residues. CDR1 and CDR2 (germline): LGHNT, FRNRAP. V dropped 7 bases and J dropped 6 bases, with 13 bases sitting between them. For the CDR3, the DNA is TGTGCTAGTGCCACCTCGGGGGGTCAGCCCCAGCATTTT. Translating it yields CASATSGGQPQHF.

This chain links TRBV5-6 with TRBJ2-5, with D tentatively TRBD1 (5 bases). This CDR3 is built from 16 residues. The germline V and J ends were trimmed by 4 bases and 0 bases, with 16 bases remaining between them. Germline-derived CDR1 and CDR2 are SGHDT and YYEEEE. Written as DNA, the CDR3 is TGTGCCAGCAGCCTGCTGGACACCCGCTACCAAGAGACCCAGTACTTC. Translation gives CASSLLDTRYQETQYF. The complete variable domain, with remaining parts taken from reference TRBV5-6 and TRBJ2-5, reads DAGVTQSPTHLIKTRGQQVTLRCSPKSGHDTVSWYQQALGQGPQFIFQYYEEEERQRGNFPDRFSGHQFPNYSSELNVNALLLGDSALYLCASSLLDTRYQETQYFGPGTRLLVL.

The J gene is TRBJ1-1, the V gene TRBV2, with TRBD1 identical over 8 bases. The germline CDR1 and CDR2 sequences are SNHLY and FYNNEI. The CDR3 is 14 amino acids. J was trimmed by 6 bases and V by 8 bases; bases with no gene match: 11. The CDR3 spells CASLVTGGSAEAFF. CDR3 sequence (DNA): TGTGCCAGCTTAGTAACAGGGGGTTCGGCTGAAGCTTTCTTT.

The V and J genes are TRBV18 and TRBJ1-2, with D possibly TRBD1 on 5 matching bases. Germline V gives CDR1 KGHSH, CDR2 LQKENI. This CDR3 spans 12 amino acids. Between the trimmed V and J ends, which lost 6 bases and 2 bases, there was a span of 7 bases. The CDR3 region has the DNA TGTGCCAGCTCGGGGCAGAACTATGGCTACACCTTC. Translated, it gives CASSGQNYGYTF.

The genes are TRBV5-6 and TRBJ2-1; D is uncertain. The CDR3 runs to 14 residues. Trimming took off 2 bases at V and 5 bases at J, with 11 bases between the two ends. Germline CDR1 reads SGHDT; CDR2 reads YYEEEE. CDR3 DNA: TGTGCCAGCAGCTTTGGAGCGTTGAACAATGAGCAGTTCTTC. Translated: CASSFGALNNEQFF.

The gene calls are TRBV19 and TRBJ1-4; 7 positions agree with TRBD1. V was clipped by 6 bases and J by 3 bases; unmatched bases: 4. CDR1 and CDR2 (germline): LNHDA, SQIVND (reference sequence). This CDR3 spans 14 amino acids. CDR3 DNA sequence: TGTGCCAGTAGCCCCGGGACAGCTAATGAAAAACTGTTTTTT. It encodes CASSPGTANEKLFF.